A selection of T cell receptor beta chains follows, all from one sample in a study of blood T cells in healthy people across ages. TCRdb called the 5' RACE reads again in MiXCR, with one record for every CDR3 protein. The repertoire holds about 1.1 million distinct CDR3 sequences, with around two fifths as singletons. The sample consisted of blood. The receptor source for this set is a young man in good health. Each CDR3 is given with its conserved first and last residue. D genes are given only for firm matches. A row's size may be missing; if present it is once, few, many or a size class.

clone size,D gene,J gene,V gene,CDR3 protein,CDR3 DNA
NA,NA,TRBJ1-3,TRBV2,CASSPSDSQNGNTIYF,TGTGCCAGCAGCCCTTCGGACAGCCAGAATGGAAACACCATATATTTT
NA,NA,TRBJ1-1,TRBV2,CASSDHGGANTEAFF,TGTGCCAGCAGTGATCACGGGGGAGCGAACACTGAAGCTTTCTTT
once,TRBD1,TRBJ2-7,TRBV4-1,CASSPRSRTGTDEQYF,TGCGCCAGCAGCCCCAGAAGTAGGACAGGGACCGACGAGCAGTACTTC
NA,TRBD1,TRBJ2-5,TRBV12-3/TRBV12-4,CAGRRDRGLYNEQYF,TGTGCCGGCAGACGGGACAGGGGACTCTACAATGAGCAGTACTTC
NA,NA,TRBJ1-1,TRBV5-1,CASSLDSTPGTEAFF,TGCGCCAGCAGCTTAGATAGCACACCGGGCACTGAAGCTTTCTTT
once,TRBD1,TRBJ2-7,TRBV25-1,CASRDPRGSRKQYF,TGTGCCAGCAGGGACCCCAGGGGGTCAAGGAAGCAGTACTTC
NA,NA,TRBJ1-2,TRBV12-3/TRBV12-4,CTSSSPSGSQRGYTF,TGTACCAGCAGTTCGCCTTCGGGCTCCCAGAGGGGCTACACCTTC
NA,NA,TRBJ2-3,TRBV29-1,CSVWTVRTDTQYF,TGCAGCGTTTGGACAGTACGCACAGATACGCAGTATTTT
NA,NA,TRBJ1-2,TRBV21-1,CASSKGTGAGGNGYTF,TGTGCCAGCAGCAAGGGGACAGGGGCCGGAGGGAATGGCTACACCTTC
NA,NA,TRBJ1-1,TRBV4-3,CASSQWEGGTEAFF,TGCGCCAGCAGCCAATGGGAGGGGGGGACTGAAGCTTTCTTT
once,NA,TRBJ1-1,TRBV9,CASSVAKSLSGNTEAFF,TGTGCCAGCAGCGTAGCTAAAAGTTTATCCGGGAACACTGAAGCTTTCTTT
NA,TRBD1,TRBJ1-1,TRBV20-1,CSARGGTAAEAFF,TGCAGTGCTAGAGGCGGGACAGCGGCTGAAGCTTTCTTT
NA,NA,TRBJ2-3,TRBV4-3,CASSQDGTGGPADTQYF,TGCGCCAGCAGCCAAGATGGGACGGGGGGCCCCGCAGATACGCAGTATTTT
NA,NA,TRBJ2-5,TRBV7-7,CASSSGQFNEQYF,TGTGCCAGCAGCTCCGGTCAGTTTAATGAGCAGTACTTC
NA,NA,TRBJ2-3,TRBV29-1,CSVDFSADMQYF,TGCAGCGTTGATTTCTCAGCAGATATGCAGTATTTT
few,NA,TRBJ2-1,TRBV10-3,CAISEKLGSHEQFF,TGTGCCATCAGTGAGAAACTAGGAAGCCATGAGCAGTTCTTC
few,TRBD2,TRBJ2-1,TRBV14,CASSQDGGVPYNEQFF,TGTGCCAGCAGCCAAGACGGGGGGGTCCCCTACAATGAGCAGTTCTTC
NA,TRBD1,TRBJ1-1,TRBV6-2/TRBV6-3,CASSYSIEPGGVNTEAFF,TGTGCCAGCAGTTACTCGATTGAGCCAGGGGGCGTGAACACTGAAGCTTTCTTT
many,NA,TRBJ2-4,TRBV4-3,CASSQGRGAKNIQYF,TGCGCCAGCAGCCAAGGGAGAGGTGCCAAAAACATTCAGTACTTC
NA,NA,TRBJ2-1,TRBV7-9,CASLAYRQENYNEQFF,TGTGCCAGCCTAGCTTATAGGCAAGAGAATTACAATGAGCAGTTCTTC
NA,TRBD2,TRBJ2-1,TRBV4-3,CASSQEPAGPETDNEQFF,TGCGCCAGCAGCCAAGAGCCAGCGGGGCCCGAGACAGACAATGAGCAGTTCTTC
once,NA,TRBJ1-2,TRBV6-5,CASSSLDSTINYGYTF,TGTGCCAGCAGTTCCCTGGACAGCACGATTAACTATGGCTACACCTTC
NA,TRBD2,TRBJ2-3,TRBV15,CATRSNSGRTDTQYF,TGTGCCACCCGATCCAATAGCGGGCGCACAGATACGCAGTATTTT
NA,NA,TRBJ1-2,TRBV4-2,CASSQDQRNYGYTF,TGTGCCAGCAGCCAAGACCAGAGGAACTATGGCTACACCTTC
many,NA,TRBJ2-3,TRBV4-2,CASSQGGSPRDTQYF,TGTGCCAGCAGCCAAGGGGGATCCCCCAGGGATACGCAGTATTTT
few,NA,TRBJ2-7,TRBV7-9,CASTFGDTGMNEQYF,TGTGCCAGTACGTTCGGGGACACCGGTATGAACGAGCAGTACTTC
NA,NA,TRBJ2-1,TRBV6-6,CASSIGGLYNEQFF,TGTGCCAGTTCCATCGGGGGTTTATACAATGAGCAGTTCTTC
many,NA,TRBJ2-3,TRBV4-3,CASSQKHTGFGTDTQYF,TGCGCCAGCAGCCAAAAACACACAGGGTTTGGCACAGATACGCAGTATTTT
many,NA,TRBJ2-3,TRBV12-3/TRBV12-4,CASSRSGLAQYF,TGTGCCAGCAGCCGTTCCGGCCTTGCGCAGTATTTT
few,NA,TRBJ2-5,TRBV20-1,CSARDQAGEETQYF,TGCAGTGCTAGAGATCAGGCCGGGGAAGAGACCCAGTACTTC
NA,NA,TRBJ1-4,TRBV25-1,CASSDGAGNEKLFF,TGTGCCAGCAGTGACGGGGCGGGTAATGAAAAACTGTTTTTT
few,NA,TRBJ2-1,TRBV4-2,CASSQTGPSYNEQFF,TGTGCCAGCAGCCAAACGGGGCCGTCCTACAATGAGCAGTTCTTC
few,NA,TRBJ2-7,TRBV20-1,CSARKTANEQYF,TGCAGTGCAAGAAAGACAGCCAACGAGCAGTACTTC
few,NA,TRBJ1-2,TRBV27,CASSPPGGSYTF,TGTGCCAGCAGTCCCCCGGGGGGAAGTTACACCTTC
NA,NA,TRBJ1-1,TRBV10-3,CAIRKDTEAFF,TGTGCCATCAGGAAAGACACTGAAGCTTTCTTT
NA,NA,TRBJ1-2,TRBV7-9,CASSLHRGYTF,TGTGCCAGCAGCCTTCACCGGGGCTACACCTTC
NA,TRBD1,TRBJ2-4,TRBV7-9,CASSLVQDRFGENIQYF,TGTGCCAGCAGCTTAGTCCAGGACAGGTTCGGTGAAAACATTCAGTACTTC
few,NA,TRBJ1-2,TRBV7-6,CASSPNGADYGYTF,TGTGCCAGCAGTCCGAATGGGGCCGACTATGGCTACACCTTC
few,NA,TRBJ1-4,TRBV4-2,CASSRRTATNEKLFF,TGTGCCAGCAGCCGGAGGACAGCAACTAATGAAAAACTGTTTTTT
few,NA,TRBJ1-2,TRBV20-1,CSASSSVNYGYTF,TGCAGTGCTAGTTCGTCGGTTAACTATGGCTACACCTTC
NA,TRBD1,TRBJ2-7,TRBV20-1,CSALTQGKPYEQYF,TGCAGTGCTTTGACACAGGGGAAGCCCTACGAGCAGTACTTC
few,TRBD2,TRBJ2-5,TRBV2,CASDGLAGNQETQYF,TGTGCCAGCGACGGACTAGCGGGGAATCAAGAGACCCAGTACTTC
NA,TRBD1,TRBJ2-4,TRBV4-1,CASSESPTGELQYF,TGCGCCAGCAGCGAATCTCCGACAGGGGAACTTCAGTACTTC